Following are 16 T cell receptor delta chains from one sample sequenced in a study of γδ T cells in repeated Plasmodium falciparum infection. TCRdb reprocessed the multiplex PCR reads using CATT. Of tens of thousands of delta-chain clones in the sample, 0.98% were seen once. Bulk repertoires came from Vgamma9/Vdelta2+ or Vdelta2-negative gammadelta T cells flow-sorted from PBMC. What was sequenced was gamma-delta T cells from blood. These receptors were obtained from a pool of human donors (malaria-infected and uninfected, not separated).

The chain has TRDV1 and TRDJ1; a possible D gene is TRDD2 (6 bases). Trimming took off 1 base at V and 1 base at J, with 19 bases between the two ends. The germline CDR1 and CDR2 sequences are TSWWSYY and QGS. The length of the CDR3 is 18 residues. The CDR3 bases are TGTGCTCTTGGGGAACCAGAGAACCTTCCCGCCTCCACCGATAAACTCATCTTT. Its translation: CALGEPENLPASTDKLIF.

At least ten counts were recorded for this clone. This sequence joins TRDV2 and TRDJ1; 11 bases are a match to TRDD3. The CDR3 covers 16 residues. The germline CDR1 and CDR2 sequences are GEAIGNYY and EKD. V was pared by 5 bases and J by 1 base, with 8 bases of the junction left unmatched. CDR3 amino acids: CACGPGGYPVTDKLIF. The CDR3 DNA follows: TGTGCCTGTGGTCCTGGGGGATACCCGGTCACCGATAAACTCATCTTT.

This clone was seen only a few times. V is TRDV1 and J is TRDJ1; no clear D gene. No J gene was available from TCRdb, and it was assigned here by a germline match of the DNA. Germline CDR1 reads TSWWSYY; CDR2 reads QGS. The CDR3 is made up of 19 amino acids. The V gene lost 3 bases and the J gene lost 0 bases, with 23 bases spanning the gap. DNA of the CDR3: TGTGCTCTTGGGGACAGAACCGGTGTACTAGGGACCTACACCGATAAACTCATCTTT. Protein product: CALGDRTGVLGTYTDKLIF.

For this clone: TCRdb has a much larger clone's protein, which differs at residue 9 from the translation of this DNA, likely because of a read error; what is shown is the protein translated from the DNA. J is TRDJ1 and V is TRDV1, with 7 nucleotides matching TRDD2. The J gene, missing from TCRdb, was assigned here through DNA to germline matching. Germline trimming cut 5 bases from V and 4 bases from J; bases unmatched to any gene: 16. The V gene's germline CDR1 is TSWWSYY and CDR2 QGS. The CDR3 runs to 17 residues. The CDR3 DNA follows: TGTGCTCTTGGGCTATTTCCTACAAGGCGTACGAACGATAAACTCATCTTT. Its protein is CALGLFPTRRTNDKLIF.

About this clone: This is likely an artifact of a read error, given a far larger clone one base away. Other DNA sequences in the sample encode the same CDR3. The rearrangement joins TRDV1 to TRDJ1; TRDD3 agrees at 8 bases. Here the J gene came from matching the DNA to germline, since TCRdb omits it. Per germline, CDR1 TSWWSYY and CDR2 QGS. The J segment lost 8 bases and the V segment lost 2 bases, leaving 19 bases of the junction unmatched. CDR3 size: 18 residues. The CDR3 nucleotides are TGTGCTCTTGGGGAAGACGGGAGTACTGGGGGGTACGCCCTAAAACTCATCTTT. Translation: CALGEDGSTGGYALKLIF.

In its sample, this clone was seen a few times. With only one base between it and a far larger clone, this is likely a read error. Other nucleotide sequences from this sample produce the same CDR3. CDR3 nucleotides: TGTGCTCTTGGGGAGCCGTCCTCCTACCCCGCGTGTACCGATAAACTCATCTTT. Translation: CALGEPSSYPACTDKLIF. J is TRDJ1 and V is TRDV1, with D maybe TRDD2 (6 bases). TCRdb does not report a J gene; here it was assigned by matching the DNA to germline references. This CDR3 comprises 18 residues. Trimming shortened V by 3 bases and J by 2 bases, and 22 bases separated the two germline ends. Per the germline V gene, CDR1 is TSWWSYY and CDR2 is QGS.

By its share, this clone is medium-sized. Distinct nucleotide sequences in the sample also encode this CDR3. The chain joins TRDV2 to TRDJ1, with TRDD3 as a possible D gene (6 bases). This CDR3 is built from 17 residues. The germline V and J ends were trimmed by 0 bases and 0 bases, with 16 bases remaining between them. Looked up from germline, CDR1 is GEAIGNYY and CDR2 is EKD. The CDR3: CACDTPWGEPDTDKLIF. The CDR3 DNA reads as TGTGCCTGTGACACCCCTTGGGGGGAGCCTGACACCGATAAACTCATCTTT.

This clone was seen a handful of times. Given a far larger clone just one base away, this is likely a sequencing read error. This same CDR3 is encoded by further DNA sequences in the sample. V is TRDV1 and J is TRDJ1, with 8 nucleotides matching TRDD2. From germline, CDR1 is TSWWSYY and CDR2 QGS. The CDR3 is made up of 22 amino acids. V lost 3 bases to trimming and J lost 0 bases; unmatched junction nucleotides: 24. DNA of the CDR3: TGTGCTCTTGGGGATAATCGCTCCCTCTTCCTACGACTTGGTTCGTACACCGATAAACTCATCTTT. Translated: CALGDNRSLFLRLGSYTDKLIF.

This clone was seen many times. TCRdb attributes to this sequence the protein of a much larger clone, which differs from the DNA translation at residue 4; a read error is likely, and the protein displayed is translated from the DNA. The chain recombines TRDV2 with TRDJ1, with D maybe TRDD3 (6 bases). The J gene was not available in TCRdb and was assigned here by matching the DNA to germline segments. Looked up from germline, CDR1 is GEAIGNYY and CDR2 is EKD. The CDR3 length is 21 residues. The CDR3 sequence is CACGTDNGSGDCGHPLGKLIF. CDR3 DNA: TGTGCCTGTGGCACCGATAACGGTTCTGGGGATTGCGGCCATCCCCTGGGTAAACTCATCTTT.

This clone has just a few counts. TCRdb pairs this DNA with a much larger clone's protein that differs at residue 10, likely a read error; the protein shown was translated from the DNA. The chain is built from TRDV1 and TRDJ1; D remains ambiguous. The germline CDR1 and CDR2 sequences are TSWWSYY and QGS. CDR3 length: 17 residues. Trimming shortened V by 9 bases and J by 0 bases, and 23 bases separated the two germline ends. CDR3 in amino acids: CALRWVSTKRYTDKLIF. The CDR3 nucleotides are TGTGCTCTCCGGTGGGTGTCCACGAAAAGGTACACCGATAAACTCATCTTT.

This clone was seen at least ten times. TCRdb's protein, taken from a much larger clone, differs from this DNA's translation at residue 9, likely owing to a read error; the protein displayed comes from the DNA. CDR3 sequence reads: CASWGIRTSTDKLIF. CDR3 in DNA: TGTGCCTCCTGGGGGATACGAACTAGCACCGATAAACTCATCTTT. The V call is TRDV3, the J call TRDJ1, with 12 nucleotides matching TRDD3. Germline V gene lookup returns CDR1 TVYSNPD and CDR2 GDNSRS (reference sequence). The CDR3 has 15 amino acids. The junction had 7 bases not matched to a gene; V was cut back by 4 bases and J by 1 base.

Concerning this clone itself: A single base is all that separates this from a far larger clone, so a read error is likely. The same CDR3 can be traced to other DNA sequences in this sample. The V call is TRDV2, the J call TRDJ1; D gene unclear. TCRdb gives no J gene; it was assigned here by matching the DNA to germline. The V gene's germline CDR1 is GEAIGNYY and CDR2 EKD. The CDR3 contains 11 residues. CDR3 sequence (DNA): TGTGCATGTGACCGAGTCAACAAACTCATCTTT. Encoded protein: CACDRVNKLIF.

Details on this clone: The TCRdb record carries a much larger clone's protein, which differs from this DNA's translation at residue 7; a read error is the likely cause, and the protein listed here is the DNA translation. The gene calls are TRDV2 and TRDJ1, with D unclear. Matching the DNA to germline supplied the J gene, which TCRdb does not give. This CDR3 is built from 19 residues. Trimming removed 0 bases at V and 2 bases at J, with 24 bases between. Germline V gives CDR1 GEAIGNYY, CDR2 EKD. In DNA form, the CDR3 reads TGTGCCTGTGACACCGAATCTGGCGGGGTCAACAAGAGGACCGATAAACTCATCTTT. Protein product: CACDTESGGVNKRTDKLIF.

This clone has at least ten counts. A much larger clone is a single base away; this may be a read error. The sample contains more than one DNA sequence encoding this CDR3. This sequence joins TRDV1 and TRDJ1, with 7 bases identical to TRDD3. Germline CDR1 TSWWSYY, CDR2 QGS. The CDR3 has 17 amino acids. This chain's CDR3 is CALGLHELGAYTDKLIF. The CDR3 region has the DNA TGCGCTCTTGGGCTACACGAGCTGGGGGCCTACACCGATAAACTCATCTTT.

This clone has a handful of counts. This probably arose from a read error, given a far larger clone one base away. Other DNA sequences in the sample encode the same CDR3. V gene TRDV1 combines with J gene TRDJ1; D gene ambiguous. TCRdb gives no J gene; it was assigned here by matching the DNA to germline. Germline V gene sequence: CDR1 TSWWSYY, CDR2 QGS. V gave up 2 bases and J gave up 0 bases, with 25 bases separating them. CDR3 length: 20 amino acids. This chain's CDR3 is CALGERQTPGVLLHTDKLIF. In nucleotides, the CDR3 is TGTGCTCTTGGGGAAAGACAGACCCCAGGAGTACTTCTCCACACCGATAAACTCATCTTT.

Worth noting for this clone: A read error is the likely source, as a far larger clone sits one nucleotide away. Other DNA sequences in the same sample also yield this CDR3. The chain combines TRDV1 with TRDJ1; TRDD3 matches at 13 bases. The CDR3 sequence is 22 residues long. Germline V gives CDR1 TSWWSYY, CDR2 QGS. The CDR3 region is CALGAPTPKYWGIRFYTDKLIF. Written as DNA, the CDR3 is TGTGCTCTTGGGGCCCCTACTCCGAAGTACTGGGGGATACGCTTTTACACCGATAAACTAATCTTT.